The 31 T cell receptor beta chains in this list originate from one sample, sequenced in a study of T cell responses to AZD1222 COVID-19 vaccine. TCRdb keeps only in-frame clones here, not all; method: immunoSEQ multiplex PCR. The sample yields approximately 140,000 clones, roughly 93% seen once. This specimen consisted of peripheral blood, obtained on day 0 of MenACWY control vaccination. The source of these receptors is an adult in good health.

The chain carries TRBV5-4 and TRBJ1-2; no clear D. Germline V gene sequence: CDR1 SGHNT, CDR2 YYREEE (reference sequence). CDR3 length: 14 residues. Trimming cost V 2 bases and J 1 base, with 9 bases left between them. The CDR3 loop is CASSFQQINYGYTF. CDR3 nucleotide sequence: TGTGCCAGCAGCTTTCAACAGATTAACTATGGCTACACCTTC.

The chain links TRBV6-5 to TRBJ2-7, with D perhaps assigned TRBD1 or TRBD2 (7 bases each). Per germline, CDR1 MNHEY and CDR2 SVGAGI. This CDR3 has 15 residues. V lost 6 bases and J lost 7, with 22 bases in between. The CDR3 loop reads CASSWEGANPREQYF. The CDR3 bases are TGTGCCAGCAGCTGGGAGGGGGCGAACCCCAGGGAGCAGTACTTC.

The chain has TRBV5-1 and TRBJ1-1, with D maybe TRBD1 (5 bases). Deletions cut 4 bases from V and 1 base from J, with 11 bases between. The CDR3 totals 14 residues. The germline V gene has CDR1 SGHRS and CDR2 YFSETQ. CDR3: CASSRGAQNTEAFF. The DNA of the CDR3 is TGCGCCAGCAGCCGCGGGGCCCAGAACACTGAAGCTTTCTTT.

The CDR3 nucleotides read TGTGCCAGTAGGGACAGTAACCTAGCCAAAAACATTCAGTACTTC. Its protein is CASRDSNLAKNIQYF. The chain joins TRBV19 to TRBJ2-4; a weak D match, TRBD1 (6 bases). The germline V and J ends were trimmed by 6 bases and 0 bases, with 12 bases remaining between them. Germline loops: CDR1 LNHDA, CDR2 SQIVND (reference sequence). CDR3 length equals 15 residues. Variable domain in full (rest from reference TRBV19 and TRBJ2-4): DGGITQSPKYLFRKEGQNVTLSCEQNLNHDAMYWYRQDPGQGLRLIYYSQIVNDFQKGDIAEGYSVSREKKESFPLTVTSAQKNPTAFYLCASRDSNLAKNIQYFGAGTRLSVL.

The genes are TRBV19 and TRBJ2-7; 9 bases match TRBD1. Germline V gives CDR1 LNHDA, CDR2 SQIVND (reference sequence). The V gene end was trimmed by 4 bases and the J gene end by 2 bases; junction bases not matched to a gene: 6. CDR3 length: 15 amino acids. This CDR3 is CASSSPGQGPYEQYF. The CDR3 bases are TGTGCCAGTAGTAGCCCGGGACAGGGACCCTACGAGCAGTACTTC.

The chain carries TRBV27 and TRBJ2-1, with 12 nucleotides matching TRBD2. Per germline, CDR1 MNHEY and CDR2 SMNVEV (reference sequence). This CDR3 has 16 residues. V gave up 4 bases and J gave up 6 bases; unmatched junction bases: 7. CDR3 DNA: TGTGCCAGCAGTTACGTGACTAGCGGGAGAGGCAATGAGCAGTTCTTC. Protein sequence: CASSYVTSGRGNEQFF.

J is TRBJ2-5 and V is TRBV9, with TRBD2 matching 10 bases. V was pared by 4 bases and J by 1 base, with 7 bases of the junction left unmatched. This CDR3 comprises 16 residues. The germline CDR1 and CDR2 sequences are SGDLS and YYNGEE. CDR3 region: CASSSYSGGPQETQYF. The CDR3 coding sequence is TGTGCCAGCAGCTCGTATAGCGGGGGGCCCCAAGAGACCCAGTACTTC.

The rearrangement joins TRBV5-4 to TRBJ1-1, with unresolved D. Per the germline V gene, CDR1 is SGHNT and CDR2 is YYREEE (reference sequence). This CDR3 region has 14 residues. Between the trimmed V and J ends, which lost 0 bases and 7 bases, there was a span of 13 bases. CDR3 coding DNA: TGTGCCAGCAGCTTGGCCCAAAGTGTGGTTGAAGCTTTCTTT. Its translation: CASSLAQSVVEAFF.

The chain joins TRBV3-1 (or the pseudogene TRBV3-2) to TRBJ1-2, with D possibly being TRBD1 (5 bases). The V end lost 0 bases, the J end lost 2 bases, and 10 bases lay between the germline ends. The V gene's germline CDR1 is LGHDT and CDR2 YNNKEL (reference sequence). This CDR3 has 15 amino acids. CDR3 DNA sequence: TGTGCCAGCAGCCAAGATTCCGGGGGGAACTATGGCTACACCTTC. Protein: CASSQDSGGNYGYTF.

V and J are TRBV5-1 and TRBJ2-7, with 14 bases identical to TRBD2. Per germline, CDR1 SGHRS and CDR2 YFSETQ. The CDR3 consists of 16 residues. Unmatched junction bases numbered 6, after V lost 0 bases and J lost 7 bases. The CDR3 sequence is CASSLGLAGGPQEQYF. Here the CDR3 DNA reads TGCGCCAGCAGCTTGGGACTAGCGGGAGGGCCGCAGGAGCAGTACTTC.

The rearrangement uses TRBV29-1 and TRBJ1-1; D gene unclear. This CDR3 contains 16 residues. Trimming stripped 3 bases from V and 1 base from J, with 18 bases between. The V gene's germline CDR1 is SQVTM and CDR2 ANQGSEA. For the CDR3, the DNA is TGCAGCGTTGATACCGCAAAGGCTAGAAGGAACACTGAAGCTTTCTTT. Its protein is CSVDTAKARRNTEAFF.

The chain carries TRBV20-1 and TRBJ1-2, with D uncertain. Germline CDR1 is DFQATT and CDR2 is SNEGSKA (reference sequence). The V and J ends lost 3 bases and 6 bases respectively, with 5 bases between them. The CDR3 length is 10 residues. The CDR3 DNA sequence: TGCAGTGCTAGCGGGGATGGCTACACCTTC. Translating it yields CSASGDGYTF.

This chain joins TRBV9 and TRBJ1-4; D call uncertain. CDR3 length equals 15 residues. Trimming stripped 0 bases from V and 8 bases from J, with 14 bases between. The germline V gene encodes CDR1 SGDLS and CDR2 YYNGEE. The CDR3 protein is CASSVGPRTGEKLFF. CDR3 DNA sequence: TGTGCCAGCAGCGTAGGGCCGCGGACGGGGGAAAAACTGTTTTTT. The full variable domain, its missing parts supplied by reference TRBV9 and TRBJ1-4, is DSGVTQTPKHLITATGQRVTLRCSPRSGDLSVYWYQQSLDQGLQFLIQYYNGEERAKGNILERFSAQQFPDLHSELNLSSLELGDSALYFCASSVGPRTGEKLFFGSGTQLSVL.

This clone came up once. This sequence joins TRBV6-1 and TRBJ1-6; no clear D gene. Germline V gives CDR1 MNHNS, CDR2 SASEGT. Trimming cost V 1 base and J 0 bases, with 7 bases left between them. This CDR3 comprises 16 residues. The DNA of the CDR3 is TGTGCCAGCAGTGAAGGTCCGGGCTCCTATAATTCACCCCTCCACTTT. Translation: CASSEGPGSYNSPLHF.

V usage is TRBV19 and J usage is TRBJ1-5; D uncertain. The CDR3 extends over 15 amino acids. Germline-derived CDR1 and CDR2 are LNHDA and SQIVND (reference sequence). The germline V and J ends were trimmed by 0 bases and 4 bases, with 10 bases remaining between them. The DNA of the CDR3 is TGTGCCAGTAGTATAGAAGGGTTCGAGAATCAGCCCCAGCATTTT. It codes for CASSIEGFENQPQHF.

In its sample, this clone was seen once. CDR3 residues: CASSLGQGSGNTIYF. As DNA, the CDR3 is TGTGCCAGCAGCTTGGGGCAGGGCTCTGGAAACACCATATATTTT. This chain links TRBV7-9 with TRBJ1-3; TRBD1 is a possible D gene (5 bases). The CDR3 covers 15 residues. V was pared by 3 bases and J by 0 bases, with 9 bases between. CDR1 and CDR2 from the germline V gene are SEHNR and FQNEAQ (reference sequence). Full variable domain (missing parts from reference TRBV7-9 and TRBJ1-3): DTGVSQNPRHKITKRGQNVTFRCDPISEHNRLYWYRQTLGQGPEFLTYFQNEAQLEKSRLLSDRFSAERPKGSFSTLEIQRTEQGDSAMYLCASSLGQGSGNTIYFGEGSWLTVV.

In this sample, this clone turned up once. V and J are TRBV4-2 and TRBJ1-2, with D uncertain. The length of the CDR3 is 15 residues. V lost 0 bases, J lost 6 bases, and 14 bases lay in between. Germline V lookup: CDR1 LGHNA, CDR2 YNFKEQ. CDR3 in DNA: TGTGCCAGCAGCCAAGATCCTGGTAGAAGCAATGGCTACACCTTC. Translated, it gives CASSQDPGRSNGYTF.

The chain couples TRBV5-6 to TRBJ1-2, with D unresolved. CDR1 is SGHDT, CDR2 YYEEEE, per germline. The CDR3 is 11 residues long. The germline V and J ends were trimmed by 4 bases and 3 bases, with 4 bases remaining between them. CDR3 sequence (DNA): TGTGCCAGCAGCCGTTACTATGGCTACACCTTC. Encoded protein: CASSRYYGYTF.

This clone was recorded a few times. The chain combines TRBV5-1 with TRBJ1-2; weak D call: TRBD1 (6 bases). This CDR3 contains 15 residues. The V end was cut by 0 bases, the J end by 2 bases, with 11 bases between. Germline V gene data show CDR1 as SGHRS and CDR2 as YFSETQ. The DNA of the CDR3 is TGCGCCAGCAGCTTGGCAGGACAGCCGAACTATGGCTACACCTTC. Residues: CASSLAGQPNYGYTF.

The chain recombines TRBV2 with TRBJ2-1; possible D gene TRBD2, 5 bases. The length of the CDR3 is 14 residues. The germline CDR1 and CDR2 sequences are SNHLY and FYNNEI. Trimming stripped 7 bases from V and 3 bases from J, with 13 bases between. The CDR3 is CASNREGSYNEQFF. The CDR3 bases are TGTGCCAGCAACCGGGAAGGCAGCTACAATGAGCAGTTCTTC. Looking up the rest from reference TRBV2 and TRBJ2-1 gives the full variable domain: EPEVTQTPSHQVTQMGQEVILRCVPISNHLYFYWYRQILGQKVEFLVSFYNNEISEKSEIFDDQFSVERPDGSNFTLKIRSTKLEDSAMYFCASNREGSYNEQFFGPGTRLTVL.

The chain couples TRBV4-1 to TRBJ1-2, with D possibly being TRBD1 (5 bases). This CDR3 is built from 16 residues. V shed 1 base and J shed 2 bases, with 14 bases lying between them. CDR1 is MGHRA and CDR2 is YSYEKL in the germline V gene. The CDR3 coding sequence is TGCGCCAGCAGCCAAGTTGGGGGGAAGCCCAACTATGGCTACACCTTC. As protein: CASSQVGGKPNYGYTF.

Here the CDR3 DNA reads TGTGCCAGCAGCTTAGCCGGGACAGCGACCCCTGAAGCTTTCTTT. It specifies CASSLAGTATPEAFF. V usage is TRBV9 and J usage is TRBJ1-1; 7 nucleotides align to TRBD1. This CDR3 spans 15 amino acids. Germline CDR1 is SGDLS and CDR2 is YYNGEE. V shed 4 bases, J shed 6 bases, and the junction held 12 bases outside the gene matches.

This clone was found once. The genes are TRBV15 and TRBJ2-5; D remains ambiguous. Looked up from germline, CDR1 is LNHNV and CDR2 is YYDKDF (reference sequence). There are 15 residues in the CDR3. V was clipped by 4 bases and J by 2 bases, with 14 bases between them. In DNA, the CDR3 is TGTGCCACCAGCAAAAGGTGGGGTGGTCAAGAGACCCAGTACTTC. Protein: CATSKRWGGQETQYF.

The genes are TRBV2 and TRBJ2-7; weak D call: TRBD1 (5 bases). CDR1 and CDR2 from the germline V gene are SNHLY and FYNNEI. Trimming took off 4 bases at V and 7 bases at J, with 26 bases between the two ends. This CDR3 comprises 17 residues. The CDR3 nucleotides are TGTGCCAGCAGTGGGGTAAAAAGGGGCCCCCAGCATAAGGAGCAGTACTTC. This codes for CASSGVKRGPQHKEQYF. The full variable domain, rest sourced from reference TRBV2 and TRBJ2-7, is EPEVTQTPSHQVTQMGQEVILRCVPISNHLYFYWYRQILGQKVEFLVSFYNNEISEKSEIFDDQFSVERPDGSNFTLKIRSTKLEDSAMYFCASSGVKRGPQHKEQYFGPGTRLTVT.

The chain has TRBV5-1 and TRBJ2-1; 9 bases map to TRBD2. The CDR3 runs 15 residues. Losses at the gene ends were 4 bases for V and 3 bases for J; bases not matched to a gene: 5. Looked up from germline, CDR1 is SGHRS and CDR2 is YFSETQ. The CDR3 here is CASSALAGDYNEQFF. The CDR3, as DNA: TGCGCCAGCAGCGCATTAGCGGGAGACTACAATGAGCAGTTCTTC. Full variable domain (missing parts from reference TRBV5-1 and TRBJ2-1): KAGVTQTPRYLIKTRGQQVTLSCSPISGHRSVSWYQQTPGQGLQFLFEYFSETQRNKGNFPGRFSGRQFSNSRSEMNVSTLELGDSALYLCASSALAGDYNEQFFGPGTRLTVL.

The chain recombines TRBV28 with TRBJ1-2; unclear D gene. The CDR3 is made up of 16 amino acids. Trimming removed 4 bases at V and 4 bases at J, with 19 bases between. Germline-derived CDR1 and CDR2 are MDHEN and SYDVKM. The CDR3 DNA follows: TGTGCCAGCAGTTACCCTCAGCGGGCACTAGTCTATGGCTACACCTTC. Amino acid sequence: CASSYPQRALVYGYTF.

The chain carries TRBV3-1 (or the pseudogene TRBV3-2) and TRBJ1-6, with D perhaps matching TRBD1 (5 bases). The CDR3 runs to 14 residues. CDR1 is LGHDT, CDR2 YNNKEL, per germline (reference sequence). The V end was cut by 4 bases, the J end by 9 bases, with 13 bases between. CDR3 in amino acids: CASSRDRGGSPLHF. CDR3 nucleotide sequence: TGTGCCAGCAGCCGGGACCGTGGCGGTTCACCCCTCCACTTT.

The chain is built from TRBV7-2 and TRBJ1-2; 8 bases match TRBD1. Trimming removed 3 bases from V and 4 bases from J; junction bases left unmatched: 4. The germline gives CDR1 SGHTA, CDR2 FQGNSA. The CDR3 totals 14 residues. The CDR3 sequence is CASSLDRAIYGYTF. CDR3 bases: TGTGCCAGCAGCTTGGACAGGGCGATCTATGGCTACACCTTC.

This chain uses TRBV5-1 with TRBJ1-5; TRBD1 is a possible D gene (5 bases). The length of the CDR3 is 15 residues. V gave up 4 bases and J gave up 0 bases, with 11 bases separating them. Germline loops: CDR1 SGHRS, CDR2 YFSETQ. The CDR3 nucleotides are TGCGCCAGCAGCCCTGAGGGGCTTAGCAATCAGCCCCAGCATTTT. Encoded protein: CASSPEGLSNQPQHF.

This clone was recorded once. V and J are TRBV7-9 and TRBJ2-7; D perhaps matches TRBD2 (5 bases). V was pared by 5 bases and J by 4 bases, with 15 bases between. The germline CDR1 and CDR2 sequences are SEHNR and FQNEAQ (reference sequence). The length of the CDR3 is 14 residues. CDR3 region: CASSRSDGKYEQYF. CDR3 coding DNA: TGTGCCAGCAGCCGCTCTGACGGGAAGTACGAGCAGTACTTC. The variable domain in full, completed from reference TRBV7-9 and TRBJ2-7, reads DTGVSQNPRHKITKRGQNVTFRCDPISEHNRLYWYRQTLGQGPEFLTYFQNEAQLEKSRLLSDRFSAERPKGSFSTLEIQRTEQGDSAMYLCASSRSDGKYEQYFGPGTRLTVT.

This chain links TRBV7-9 with TRBJ1-2; possibly TRBD1 for D (5 bases). The germline V and J ends were trimmed by 5 bases and 6 bases, with 13 bases remaining between them. CDR1 and CDR2 from the germline V gene are SEHNR and FQNEAQ (reference sequence). The CDR3 is 13 residues long. The CDR3 DNA reads as TGTGCCAGCAGCCCGGGACCACAGGATGGCTACACCTTC. Its protein is CASSPGPQDGYTF.